This T cell receptor (beta chain) was captured by sequencing in a study of monozygotic twins with cystic fibrosis. Overall study results and limits: Shared CDR3 numbers were not associated with age, concordance or severity. Low clonality (median around 0.0096) suggested a mostly naive repertoire.

A word on this clone: What it binds is unknown.

Germline assignment: CDR1 MNHNS and CDR2 SASEGT. The CDR3 loop spans 11 amino acids. Losses at the gene ends were 5 bases for V and 9 bases for J; bases not matched to a gene: 2. Sequenced by immunoSEQ multiplex PCR; TCRdb stores in-frame clones only, minus some. The sample has roughly 29,000 clones; 85% are singletons. The sample taken for sequencing was blood. The sequence was obtained from a girl aged 2 to 9 with cystic fibrosis. This sequence joins TRBV6-1 and TRBJ1-1; 8 bases are shared with TRBD1. CDR3 in amino acids: CASSRQGQAFF. The CDR3 region has the DNA TGTGCCAGCAGTCGACAGGGGCAAGCTTTCTTT.